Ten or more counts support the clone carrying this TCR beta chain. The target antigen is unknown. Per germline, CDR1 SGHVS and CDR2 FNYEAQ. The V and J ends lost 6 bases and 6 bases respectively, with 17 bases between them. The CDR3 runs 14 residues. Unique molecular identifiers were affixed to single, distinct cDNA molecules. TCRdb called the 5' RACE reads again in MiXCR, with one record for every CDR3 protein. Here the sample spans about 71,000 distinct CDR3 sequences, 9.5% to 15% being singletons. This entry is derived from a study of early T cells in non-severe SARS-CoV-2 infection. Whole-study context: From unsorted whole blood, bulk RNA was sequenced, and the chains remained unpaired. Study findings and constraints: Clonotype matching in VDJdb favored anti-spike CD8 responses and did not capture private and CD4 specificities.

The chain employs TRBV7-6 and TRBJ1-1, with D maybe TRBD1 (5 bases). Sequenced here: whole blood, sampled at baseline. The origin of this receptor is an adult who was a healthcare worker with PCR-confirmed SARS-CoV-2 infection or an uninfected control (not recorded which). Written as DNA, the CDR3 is TGTGCCAGCAGAAAACAGGAGCTTGCCGCTGAAGCTTTCTTT. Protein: CASRKQELAAEAFF.